The sequence of this TCR beta chain was determined in a study of beta chain features in type 1 diabetes. Study-wide background: Cell yields, gender and age were similar in healthy donors and patients.

This clone turned up a few times. Its antigen is as yet unknown. The entirety of the isolated RNA underwent reverse transcription, so expressed TCRB transcripts were sequenced. Profiled with immunoSEQ multiplex PCR; TCRdb holds only in-frame clones, not every one. The data show 500,000 to 800,000 clones, 9.5% to 15% seen once. V lost 5 bases, J lost 7 bases, and 6 bases stayed unmatched. From germline, CDR1 is LNHNV and CDR2 YYDKDF (reference sequence). This CDR3 has 14 amino acids. Findings and limits, study-wide: When Type 1 diabetes patients were examined, their TCRB CDR3s proved moderately but significantly shorter in all four CD4+ subsets. Any HLA type influence on TCRB rearrangement was left unresolved here. Junctions at VDJ sites from type 1 diabetes patients had fewer insertions and more deletions. Patients' naive, central memory and regulatory TCRB repertoires appeared more alike than those of healthy donors.

The source is a man aged 25-45 years with type 1 diabetes. The specimen sequenced was naive CD4+ T cells from blood. V and J are TRBV15 and TRBJ2-3, with 10 bases fitting TRBD1. The CDR3 loop reads CATSADRGLHTQYF. The CDR3 DNA sequence: TGTGCCACCAGCGCCGACAGGGGGCTGCATACGCAGTATTTT.